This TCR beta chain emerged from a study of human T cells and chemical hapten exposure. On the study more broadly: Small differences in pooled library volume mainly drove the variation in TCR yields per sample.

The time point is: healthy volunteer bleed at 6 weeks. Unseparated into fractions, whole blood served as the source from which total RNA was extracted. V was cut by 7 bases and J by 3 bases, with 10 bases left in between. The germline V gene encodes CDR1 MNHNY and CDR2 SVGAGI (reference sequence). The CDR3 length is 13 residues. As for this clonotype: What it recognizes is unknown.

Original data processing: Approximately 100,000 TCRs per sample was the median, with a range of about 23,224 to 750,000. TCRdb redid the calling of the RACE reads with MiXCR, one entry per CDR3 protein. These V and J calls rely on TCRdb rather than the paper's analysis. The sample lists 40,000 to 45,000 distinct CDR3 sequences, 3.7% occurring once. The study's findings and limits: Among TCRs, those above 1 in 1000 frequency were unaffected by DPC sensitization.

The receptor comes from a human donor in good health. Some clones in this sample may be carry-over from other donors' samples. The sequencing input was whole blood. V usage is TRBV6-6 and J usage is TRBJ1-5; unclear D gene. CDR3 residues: CASNGVPNQPQHF. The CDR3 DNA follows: TGTGCCAGCAATGGCGTACCCAATCAGCCCCAGCATTTT.